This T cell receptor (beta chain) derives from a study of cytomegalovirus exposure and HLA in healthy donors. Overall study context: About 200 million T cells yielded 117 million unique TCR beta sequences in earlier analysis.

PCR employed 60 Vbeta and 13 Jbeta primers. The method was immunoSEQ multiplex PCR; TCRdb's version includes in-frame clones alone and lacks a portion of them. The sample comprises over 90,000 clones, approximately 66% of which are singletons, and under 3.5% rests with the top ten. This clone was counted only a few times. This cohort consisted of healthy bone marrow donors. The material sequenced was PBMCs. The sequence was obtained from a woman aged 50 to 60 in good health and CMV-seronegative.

The CDR3 spells CASGWPGTEAFF. The CDR3 DNA follows: TGTGCTAGTGGCTGGCCAGGGACTGAAGCTTTCTTT. The gene calls are TRBV12-5 and TRBJ1-1, with TRBD1 as a possible D gene (5 bases). Germline V lookup: CDR1 LGHNT, CDR2 FRNRAP. V lost 6 bases and J lost 5, with 10 bases in between. The CDR3 length is 12 residues.